This T cell receptor (beta chain) appears in the sequencing data of a study of Graves' ophthalmopathy and Graves' hyperthyroidism. The TCR beta CDR3 regions underwent amplification from RNA transcripts. An initial RT-PCR round employing HTBI primers preceded a second-round multiplex PCR. TCRdb reprocessed the multiplex PCR reads via MiXCR and lists one record per CDR3 protein. Among 300,000 to 400,000 distinct CDR3 sequences, roughly 15% were seen once, and the ten largest hold roughly an eighth. The CDR3 has 13 amino acids. Looked up from germline, CDR1 is LGHNA and CDR2 is YSLEER. V lost 4 bases to trimming and J lost 4 bases, with 11 bases between them. At least ten counts were recorded for this clonotype. Its antigen is still unknown. General study points: The majority of expanded thyroid clonotypes above 0.001 frequency also occurred in blood.

Sequences were obtained from peripheral blood. The sequence derives from an adult man with Graves' ophthalmopathy. The chain uses TRBV4-3 and TRBJ2-7; D may match TRBD1 or TRBD2 (5 bases each). The CDR3 DNA sequence: TGCGCCAGCAGCCGGCGCTGGGGGTACGAGCAGTACTTC. Translation: CASSRRWGYEQYF.